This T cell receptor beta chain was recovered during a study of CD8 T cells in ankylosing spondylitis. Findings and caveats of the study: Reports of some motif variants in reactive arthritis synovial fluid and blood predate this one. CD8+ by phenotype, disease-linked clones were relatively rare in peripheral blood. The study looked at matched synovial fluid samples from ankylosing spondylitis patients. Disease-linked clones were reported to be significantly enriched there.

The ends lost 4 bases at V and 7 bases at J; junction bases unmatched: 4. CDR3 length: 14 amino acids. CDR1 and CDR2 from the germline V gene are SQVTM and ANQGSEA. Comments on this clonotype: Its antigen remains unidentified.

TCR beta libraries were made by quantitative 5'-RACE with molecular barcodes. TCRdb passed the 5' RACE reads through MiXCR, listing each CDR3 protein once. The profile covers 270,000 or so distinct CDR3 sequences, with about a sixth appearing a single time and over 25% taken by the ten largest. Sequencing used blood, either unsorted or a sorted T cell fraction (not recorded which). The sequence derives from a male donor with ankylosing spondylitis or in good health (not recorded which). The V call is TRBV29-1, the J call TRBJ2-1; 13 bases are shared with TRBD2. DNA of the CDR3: TGCAGCGTTGTGGGACTAGCGGGACGTAATGAGCAGTTCTTC. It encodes CSVVGLAGRNEQFF.